This T cell receptor beta chain was observed in a study of cytomegalovirus exposure and HLA in healthy donors. On this clone: Its antigen is undetermined.

Nominally healthy donors were sampled, though unrecorded immune exposures were likely. The PCR employed 60 Vbeta primers together with 13 Jbeta primers. Libraries were prepared by immunoSEQ multiplex PCR; TCRdb keeps only in-frame clonotypes and omits some of them. The sample lists 55,000 to 80,000 clones, approximately 81% occurring once. Study conclusions and caveats: A later look showed TCR association rates differing by HLA locus, highest for DRB1 and lowest for HLA-C. By a later analysis, the bulk of CMV-associated TCR beta chains appeared HLA-restricted.

Trimming pared 3 bases from V and 5 bases from J, leaving 5 bases between. The CDR3 contains 12 residues. Germline CDR1 and CDR2: MRHNA and SNTAGT. V usage is TRBV6-4 and J usage is TRBJ2-1, with D possibly matching TRBD1 (5 bases). Sequencing was carried out using PBMCs. The clonotype was recovered from a woman aged 30 to 39 in good health and CMV-seropositive. Written as DNA, the CDR3 is TGTGCCAGCAGTGAGGGGCACAATGAGCAGTTCTTC. Its protein is CASSEGHNEQFF.